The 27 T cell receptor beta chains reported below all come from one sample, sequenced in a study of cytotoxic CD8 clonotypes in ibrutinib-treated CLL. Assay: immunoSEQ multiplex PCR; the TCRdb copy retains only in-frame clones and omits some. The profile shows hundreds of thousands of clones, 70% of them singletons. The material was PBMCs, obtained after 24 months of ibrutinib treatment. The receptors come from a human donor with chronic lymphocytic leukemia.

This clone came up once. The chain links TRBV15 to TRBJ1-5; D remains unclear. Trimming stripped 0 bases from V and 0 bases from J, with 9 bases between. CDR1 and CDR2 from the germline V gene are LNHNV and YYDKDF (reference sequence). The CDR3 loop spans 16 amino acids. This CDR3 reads CATSRDYSYSNQPQHF. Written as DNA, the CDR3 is TGTGCCACCAGCAGAGATTATTCCTATAGCAATCAGCCCCAGCATTTT.

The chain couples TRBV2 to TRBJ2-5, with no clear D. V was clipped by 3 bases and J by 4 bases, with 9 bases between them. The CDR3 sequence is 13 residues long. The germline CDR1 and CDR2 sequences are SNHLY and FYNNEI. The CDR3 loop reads CASSDAYVETQYF. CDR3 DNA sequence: TGTGCCAGCAGTGACGCCTATGTAGAGACCCAGTACTTC.

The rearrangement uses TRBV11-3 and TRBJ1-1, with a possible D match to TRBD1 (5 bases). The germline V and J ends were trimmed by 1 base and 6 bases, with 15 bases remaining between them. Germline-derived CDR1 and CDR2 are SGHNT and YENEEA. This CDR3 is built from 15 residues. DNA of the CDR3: TGTGCCAGCAGCTTAGGCGTCCCAGGGATGGCTGAAGCTTTCTTT. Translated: CASSLGVPGMAEAFF.

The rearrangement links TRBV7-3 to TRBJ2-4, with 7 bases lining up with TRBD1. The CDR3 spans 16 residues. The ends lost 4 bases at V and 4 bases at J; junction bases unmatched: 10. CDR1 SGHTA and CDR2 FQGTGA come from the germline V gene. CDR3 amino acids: CASSCPPDRDKNIQYF. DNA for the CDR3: TGTGCCAGCAGCTGCCCTCCCGACAGGGATAAAAACATTCAGTACTTC.

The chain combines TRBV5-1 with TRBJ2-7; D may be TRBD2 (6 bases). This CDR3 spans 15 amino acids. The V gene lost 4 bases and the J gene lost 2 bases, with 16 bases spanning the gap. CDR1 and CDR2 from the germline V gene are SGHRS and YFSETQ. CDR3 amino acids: CASSPEASVAYEQYF. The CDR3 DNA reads TGCGCCAGCAGCCCGGAGGCTAGCGTTGCCTACGAGCAGTACTTC.

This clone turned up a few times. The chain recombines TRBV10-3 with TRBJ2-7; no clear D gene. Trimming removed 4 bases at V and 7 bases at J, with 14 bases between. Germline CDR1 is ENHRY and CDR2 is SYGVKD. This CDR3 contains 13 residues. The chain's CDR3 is CAISGDSSREQYF. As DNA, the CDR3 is TGTGCCATCAGTGGAGATAGTAGTAGAGAGCAGTACTTC.

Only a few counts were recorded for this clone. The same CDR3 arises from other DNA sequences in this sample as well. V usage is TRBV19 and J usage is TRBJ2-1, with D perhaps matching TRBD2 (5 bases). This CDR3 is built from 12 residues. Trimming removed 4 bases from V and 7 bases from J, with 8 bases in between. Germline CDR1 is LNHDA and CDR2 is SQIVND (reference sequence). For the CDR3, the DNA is TGTGCCAGTAGTACGTCGGGGAATGAGCAGTTCTTC. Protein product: CASSTSGNEQFF.

DNA for the CDR3: TGTGCCAGCAGTTCAACTCGGAGTTCGAAGCGGGAGGTCTTCGGCACAGATACGCAGTATTTT. Its translation is CASSSTRSSKREVFGTDTQYF. The chain joins TRBV27 to TRBJ2-3, with 9 bases identical to TRBD2. The CDR3 runs to 21 residues. Germline V CDR1 and CDR2: MNHEY, SMNVEV (reference sequence). V gave up 4 bases and J gave up 1 base; unmatched junction bases: 21.

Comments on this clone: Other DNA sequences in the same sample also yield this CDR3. In DNA, the CDR3 is TGTGCCAGCAGTTTGTGGGGTCGGGGCACAGATACGCAGTATTTT. This gives the protein CASSLWGRGTDTQYF. V is TRBV28 and J is TRBJ2-3; D ambiguous. The germline V and J ends were trimmed by 3 bases and 1 base, with 11 bases remaining between them. Germline assignment: CDR1 MDHEN and CDR2 SYDVKM. This CDR3 has 15 amino acids. The full variable domain, its missing parts supplied by reference TRBV28 and TRBJ2-3, is DVKVTQSSRYLVKRTGEKVFLECVQDMDHENMFWYRQDPGLGLRLIYFSYDVKMKEKGDIPEGYSVSREKKERFSLILESASTNQTSMYLCASSLWGRGTDTQYFGPGTRLTVL.

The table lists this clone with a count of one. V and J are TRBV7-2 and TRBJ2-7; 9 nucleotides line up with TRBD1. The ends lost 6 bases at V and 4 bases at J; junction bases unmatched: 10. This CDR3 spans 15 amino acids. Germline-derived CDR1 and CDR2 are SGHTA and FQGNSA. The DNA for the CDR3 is TGTGCCAGCAGGATCACAGGGGGCGGAATTTACGAGCAGTACTTC. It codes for CASRITGGGIYEQYF.

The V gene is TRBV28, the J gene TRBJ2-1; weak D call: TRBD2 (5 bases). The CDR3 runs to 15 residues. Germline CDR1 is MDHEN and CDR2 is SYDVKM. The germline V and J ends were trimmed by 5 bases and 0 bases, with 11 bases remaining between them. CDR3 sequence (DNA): TGTGCCAGCAGTAGAGCGGTTAGCTCCTACAATGAGCAGTTCTTC. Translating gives CASSRAVSSYNEQFF.

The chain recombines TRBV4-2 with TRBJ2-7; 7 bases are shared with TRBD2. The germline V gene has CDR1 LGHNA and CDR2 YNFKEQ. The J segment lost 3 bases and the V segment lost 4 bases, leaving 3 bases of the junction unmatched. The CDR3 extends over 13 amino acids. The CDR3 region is CASSREGDYEQYF. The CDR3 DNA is TGTGCCAGCAGCCGGGAGGGAGACTACGAGCAGTACTTC.

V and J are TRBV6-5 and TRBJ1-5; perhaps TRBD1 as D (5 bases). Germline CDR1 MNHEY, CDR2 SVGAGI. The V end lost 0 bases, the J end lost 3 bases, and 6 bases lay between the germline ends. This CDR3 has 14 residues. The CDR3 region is CASSYSTVNQPQHF. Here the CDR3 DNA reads TGTGCCAGCAGTTACTCGACAGTCAATCAGCCCCAGCATTTT.

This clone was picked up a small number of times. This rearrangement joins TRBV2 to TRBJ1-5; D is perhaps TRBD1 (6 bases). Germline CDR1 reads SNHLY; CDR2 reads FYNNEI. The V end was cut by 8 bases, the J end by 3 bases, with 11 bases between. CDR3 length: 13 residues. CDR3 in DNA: TGTGCCAGCCACAGGGACATCAATCAGCCCCAGCATTTT. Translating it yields CASHRDINQPQHF. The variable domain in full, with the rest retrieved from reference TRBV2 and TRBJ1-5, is EPEVTQTPSHQVTQMGQEVILRCVPISNHLYFYWYRQILGQKVEFLVSFYNNEISEKSEIFDDQFSVERPDGSNFTLKIRSTKLEDSAMYFCASHRDINQPQHFGDGTRLSIL.

CDR3 nucleotide sequence: TGTGCCAGCAGCTTAGGGGGCCTACCCCTCCACTTT. Its protein is CASSLGGLPLHF. The chain has TRBV7-2 and TRBJ1-6; D may be TRBD1 (5 bases). The ends were cut back, 1 base at V and 12 bases at J, with 7 bases in the middle. Germline CDR1 is SGHTA and CDR2 is FQGNSA. The CDR3 consists of 12 residues. Together with reference TRBV7-2 and TRBJ1-6, the CDR3 gives the full variable domain: GAGVSQSPSNKVTEKGKDVELRCDPISGHTALYWYRQSLGQGLEFLIYFQGNSAPDKSGLPSDRFSAERTGGSVSTLTIQRTQQEDSAVYLCASSLGGLPLHFGNGTRLTVT.

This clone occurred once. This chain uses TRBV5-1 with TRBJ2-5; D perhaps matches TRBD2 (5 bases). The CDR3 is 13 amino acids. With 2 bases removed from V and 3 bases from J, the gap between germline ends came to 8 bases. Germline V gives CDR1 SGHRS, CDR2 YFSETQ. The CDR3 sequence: CASSFGSEETQYF. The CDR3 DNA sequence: TGCGCCAGCAGCTTCGGTAGCGAAGAGACCCAGTACTTC.

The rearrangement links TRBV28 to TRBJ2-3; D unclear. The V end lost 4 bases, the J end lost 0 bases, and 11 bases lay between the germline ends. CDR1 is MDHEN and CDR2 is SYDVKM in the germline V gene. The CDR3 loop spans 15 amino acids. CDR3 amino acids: CASSSDGASTDTQYF. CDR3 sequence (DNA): TGTGCCAGCAGTTCAGACGGTGCTAGCACAGATACGCAGTATTTT.

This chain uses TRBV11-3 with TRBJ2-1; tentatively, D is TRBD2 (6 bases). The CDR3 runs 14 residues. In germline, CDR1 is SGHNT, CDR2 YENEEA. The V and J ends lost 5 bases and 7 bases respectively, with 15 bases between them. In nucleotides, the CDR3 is TGTGCCAGCAGCGTGGAGGGTAGGAGTAATGAGCAGTTCTTC. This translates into CASSVEGRSNEQFF.

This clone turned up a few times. The CDR3 loop reads CSVGWTPYEQYF. CDR3 DNA sequence: TGCAGCGTTGGTTGGACTCCCTACGAGCAGTACTTC. This chain links TRBV29-1 with TRBJ2-7, with D possibly TRBD2 on 5 matching bases. Germline values: CDR1 SQVTM, CDR2 ANQGSEA. This CDR3 is built from 12 residues. Deletions cut 4 bases from V and 2 bases from J, with 9 bases between.

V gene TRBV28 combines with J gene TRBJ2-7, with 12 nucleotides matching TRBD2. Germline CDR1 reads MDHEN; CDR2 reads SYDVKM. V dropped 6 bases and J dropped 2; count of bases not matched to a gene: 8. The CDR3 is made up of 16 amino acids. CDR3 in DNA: TGTGCCAGCAGACCGGGACTAGCGGGCGGGACCTACGAGCAGTACTTC. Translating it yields CASRPGLAGGTYEQYF.

The DNA for the CDR3 is TGTGCCAGCAGCCCCCACAGGGACTATGGCTACACCTTC. It is translated as CASSPHRDYGYTF. This chain joins TRBV7-3 and TRBJ1-2, with a tentative D call TRBD1 (6 bases). The germline V and J ends were trimmed by 5 bases and 3 bases, with 10 bases remaining between them. Germline V gives CDR1 SGHTA, CDR2 FQGTGA. The CDR3 runs to 13 residues.

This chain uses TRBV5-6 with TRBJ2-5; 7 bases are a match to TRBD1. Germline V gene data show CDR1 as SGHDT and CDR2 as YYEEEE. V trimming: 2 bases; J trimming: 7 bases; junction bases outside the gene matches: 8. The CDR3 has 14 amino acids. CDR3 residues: CASSFRTGQGTQYF. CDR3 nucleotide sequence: TGTGCCAGCAGCTTTAGGACAGGTCAGGGGACCCAGTACTTC.

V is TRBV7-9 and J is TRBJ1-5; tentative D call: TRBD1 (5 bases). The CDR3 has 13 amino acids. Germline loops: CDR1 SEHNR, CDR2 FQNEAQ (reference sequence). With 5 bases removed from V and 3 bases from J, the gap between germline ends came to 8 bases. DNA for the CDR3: TGTGCCAGCAGCCCAGGGTACAATCAGCCCCAGCATTTT. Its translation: CASSPGYNQPQHF.

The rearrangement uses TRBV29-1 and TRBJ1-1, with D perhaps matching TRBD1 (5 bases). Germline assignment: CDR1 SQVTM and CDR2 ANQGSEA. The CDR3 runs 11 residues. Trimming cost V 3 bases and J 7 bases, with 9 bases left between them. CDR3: CSVEGRDEAFF. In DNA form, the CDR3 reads TGCAGCGTTGAGGGACGAGATGAAGCTTTCTTT.

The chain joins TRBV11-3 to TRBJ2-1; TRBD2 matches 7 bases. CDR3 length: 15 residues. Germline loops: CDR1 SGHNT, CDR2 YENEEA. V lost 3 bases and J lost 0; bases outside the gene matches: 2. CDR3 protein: CASSFSGNSYNEQFF. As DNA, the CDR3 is TGTGCCAGCAGCTTCAGCGGGAACTCCTACAATGAGCAGTTCTTC.

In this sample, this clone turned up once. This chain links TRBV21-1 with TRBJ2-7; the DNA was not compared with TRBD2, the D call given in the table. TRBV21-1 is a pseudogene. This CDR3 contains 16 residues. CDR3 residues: CASSTQSIGSSYEQYF. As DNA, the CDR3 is TGTGCCAGCAGCACCCAGAGTATTGGGAGCTCCTACGAGCAGTACTTC.

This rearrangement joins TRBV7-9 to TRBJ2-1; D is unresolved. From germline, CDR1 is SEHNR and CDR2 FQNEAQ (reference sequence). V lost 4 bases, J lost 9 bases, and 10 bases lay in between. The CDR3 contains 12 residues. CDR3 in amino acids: CASSSPFLEQFF. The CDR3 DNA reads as TGTGCCAGCAGCTCCCCCTTCCTTGAGCAGTTCTTC.